These T cell receptor beta chains were read from a single sample in a study of technical replicates of blood from a handful of donors. Generated by immunoSEQ multiplex PCR, the TCRdb table keeps only in-frame clones and is missing some. The table has 75,000 to 100,000 clones, approximately 96% seen once. Sequenced sample: T cells isolated from PBMCs. These receptor sequences come from a human donor in good health. Each CDR3 is given with its conserved first and last residue. The D gene is left open where the match is weak. Expanded clones are given a class, and other clones once, few, many or no size at all.

clone size: -; CDR3 length: 15; J gene: TRBJ1-5; D gene: -; V gene: TRBV5-5; CDR3 protein: CASTQGGGSNQPQHF; CDR3 DNA: TGTGCCAGCACCCAAGGGGGTGGATCCAATCAGCCCCAGCATTTT
clone size: -; CDR3 length: 16; J gene: TRBJ2-3; D gene: TRBD2; V gene: TRBV27; CDR3 protein: CASSLWTSRYTDTQYF; CDR3 DNA: TGTGCCAGCAGTTTGTGGACTAGCAGATACACAGATACGCAGTATTTT
clone size: -; CDR3 length: 14; J gene: TRBJ2-5; D gene: TRBD1; V gene: TRBV27; CDR3 protein: CASSRPGTGETQYF; CDR3 DNA: TGTGCCAGCAGTCGACCGGGGACAGGGGAGACCCAGTACTTC
clone size: -; CDR3 length: 14; J gene: TRBJ1-1; D gene: -; V gene: TRBV29-1; CDR3 protein: CSVEPQGTNTEAFF; CDR3 DNA: TGCAGCGTTGAACCCCAGGGCACAAACACTGAAGCTTTCTTT
clone size: -; CDR3 length: 15; J gene: TRBJ1-2; D gene: TRBD1; V gene: TRBV27; CDR3 protein: CASSSLQGVVYGYTF; CDR3 DNA: TGTGCCAGCAGCTCACTCCAGGGGGTGGTCTATGGCTACACCTTC
clone size: -; CDR3 length: 15; J gene: TRBJ2-5; D gene: -; V gene: TRBV7-8; CDR3 protein: CASSFSRVVQETQYF; CDR3 DNA: TGTGCCAGCAGCTTCTCCAGGGTGGTCCAAGAGACCCAGTACTTC
clone size: -; CDR3 length: 15; J gene: TRBJ2-1; D gene: -; V gene: TRBV19; CDR3 protein: CASSWQGEVSDEQFF; CDR3 DNA: TGTGCCAGTAGTTGGCAGGGGGAGGTGTCCGATGAGCAGTTCTTC
clone size: -; CDR3 length: 17; J gene: TRBJ2-2; D gene: TRBD2; V gene: TRBV19; CDR3 protein: CASSPPPGGPNTGELFF; CDR3 DNA: TGTGCCAGTAGCCCGCCCCCGGGGGGACCGAACACCGGGGAGCTGTTTTTT
clone size: -; CDR3 length: 15; J gene: TRBJ1-3; D gene: TRBD1; V gene: TRBV10-1; CDR3 protein: CARGEQGATLNTIYF; CDR3 DNA: TGCGCCAGGGGAGAACAGGGGGCGACCTTAAACACCATATATTTT
clone size: -; CDR3 length: 16; J gene: TRBJ2-7; D gene: -; V gene: TRBV5-1; CDR3 protein: CASSLVPSPSSYEQYF; CDR3 DNA: TGCGCCAGCAGCTTGGTCCCTAGTCCCAGCTCCTACGAGCAGTACTTC
clone size: -; CDR3 length: 16; J gene: TRBJ2-2; D gene: TRBD1; V gene: TRBV27; CDR3 protein: CASSSGQGLNTGELFF; CDR3 DNA: TGTGCCAGCAGTTCGGGACAGGGATTGAACACCGGGGAGCTGTTTTTT
clone size: -; CDR3 length: 15; J gene: TRBJ1-1; D gene: TRBD1; V gene: TRBV29-1; CDR3 protein: CSVAGTGRGNTEAFF; CDR3 DNA: TGCAGCGTTGCCGGGACAGGAAGGGGGAACACTGAAGCTTTCTTT
clone size: -; CDR3 length: 16; J gene: TRBJ2-2; D gene: -; V gene: TRBV5-1; CDR3 protein: CASSNEGVGGTGELFF; CDR3 DNA: TGCGCCAGCAGCAACGAGGGGGTAGGTGGCACCGGGGAGCTGTTTTTT
clone size: -; CDR3 length: 13; J gene: TRBJ2-7; D gene: -; V gene: TRBV7-7; CDR3 protein: CASSLIQGGEQYF; CDR3 DNA: TGTGCCAGCAGCTTAATTCAGGGCGGAGAGCAGTACTTC
clone size: -; CDR3 length: 11; J gene: TRBJ1-5; D gene: -; V gene: TRBV28; CDR3 protein: CASSSDRPQHF; CDR3 DNA: TGTGCCAGCAGTTCCGATAGGCCCCAGCATTTT
clone size: -; CDR3 length: 17; J gene: TRBJ1-5; D gene: -; V gene: TRBV15; CDR3 protein: CATSRKRDAKDNQPQHF; CDR3 DNA: TGTGCCACCAGCAGAAAGCGGGACGCCAAAGACAATCAGCCCCAGCATTTT
clone size: -; CDR3 length: 14; J gene: TRBJ1-6; D gene: TRBD1; V gene: TRBV19; CDR3 protein: CASRTDRVRSPLHF; CDR3 DNA: TGTGCCAGTAGAACTGACAGGGTACGGTCACCCCTCCACTTT
clone size: -; CDR3 length: 15; J gene: TRBJ2-1; D gene: -; V gene: TRBV29-1; CDR3 protein: CSVDSIPRKTGEQFF; CDR3 DNA: TGCAGCGTTGATTCAATTCCTAGGAAGACTGGTGAGCAGTTCTTC
clone size: -; CDR3 length: 22; J gene: TRBJ2-3; D gene: TRBD2; V gene: TRBV27; CDR3 protein: CASSFEAGGPSTTGYYTDTQYF; CDR3 DNA: TGTGCCAGCAGTTTCGAAGCGGGAGGGCCGAGTACAACTGGTTACTACACAGATACGCAGTATTTT
clone size: -; CDR3 length: 15; J gene: TRBJ2-1; D gene: TRBD2; V gene: TRBV5-4; CDR3 protein: CASSLWGGLYNEQFF; CDR3 DNA: TGTGCCAGCAGCTTGTGGGGGGGTCTCTACAATGAGCAGTTCTTC
clone size: -; CDR3 length: 14; J gene: TRBJ2-1; D gene: TRBD2; V gene: TRBV4-1; CDR3 protein: CASSQEGGRGEQFF; CDR3 DNA: TGCGCCAGCAGCCAAGAGGGCGGGAGGGGTGAGCAGTTCTTC
clone size: -; CDR3 length: 14; J gene: TRBJ1-1; D gene: TRBD1; V gene: TRBV11-2; CDR3 protein: CASSLDRARTEAFF; CDR3 DNA: TGTGCCAGCAGCTTGGACAGGGCAAGGACTGAAGCTTTCTTT
clone size: -; CDR3 length: 16; J gene: TRBJ2-6; D gene: TRBD1; V gene: TRBV7-8; CDR3 protein: CASSLNLQGASNVLTF; CDR3 DNA: TGTGCCAGCAGCTTAAATTTGCAGGGGGCCTCCAACGTCCTGACTTTC
clone size: -; CDR3 length: 14; J gene: TRBJ2-1; D gene: TRBD1; V gene: TRBV28; CDR3 protein: CASRDRGLHNEQFF; CDR3 DNA: TGTGCCAGCAGGGACAGGGGGCTCCACAATGAGCAGTTCTTC
clone size: -; CDR3 length: 12; J gene: TRBJ1-1; D gene: -; V gene: TRBV5-6; CDR3 protein: CASSLSRAEAFF; CDR3 DNA: TGTGCCAGCAGCTTGTCTCGTGCTGAAGCTTTCTTT
clone size: -; CDR3 length: 15; J gene: TRBJ1-1; D gene: -; V gene: TRBV7-6; CDR3 protein: CASSPLQGRNTEAFF; CDR3 DNA: TGTGCCAGCAGCCCCCTACAGGGAAGGAACACTGAAGCTTTCTTT
clone size: -; CDR3 length: 13; J gene: TRBJ1-1; D gene: -; V gene: TRBV29-1; CDR3 protein: CSVYRALDTEAFF; CDR3 DNA: TGCAGCGTTTACAGGGCTTTGGACACTGAAGCTTTCTTT
clone size: -; CDR3 length: 12; J gene: TRBJ1-1; D gene: -; V gene: TRBV25-1; CDR3 protein: CASSGGQGEAFF; CDR3 DNA: TGTGCCAGCAGTGGGGGCCAAGGTGAAGCTTTCTTT
clone size: -; CDR3 length: 13; J gene: TRBJ2-3; D gene: -; V gene: TRBV7-3; CDR3 protein: CASSLTIVDTQYF; CDR3 DNA: TGTGCCAGCAGCTTAACTATCGTGGATACGCAGTATTTT
clone size: -; CDR3 length: 19; J gene: TRBJ2-3; D gene: TRBD2; V gene: TRBV19; CDR3 protein: CASSIDPRSGGRSTDTQYF; CDR3 DNA: TGTGCCAGTAGTATAGATCCTCGGAGCGGGGGGCGTAGCACAGATACGCAGTATTTT
clone size: -; CDR3 length: 15; J gene: TRBJ2-7; D gene: -; V gene: TRBV25-1; CDR3 protein: CASTGLGQGTYEQYF; CDR3 DNA: TGTGCCAGCACAGGATTGGGGCAGGGAACCTACGAGCAGTACTTC
clone size: -; CDR3 length: 15; J gene: TRBJ2-7; D gene: -; V gene: TRBV21-1; CDR3 protein: CASSPRGKRAHEQYF; CDR3 DNA: TGTGCCAGCAGCCCCCGAGGGAAGAGGGCCCACGAGCAGTACTTC
clone size: -; CDR3 length: 15; J gene: TRBJ2-7; D gene: -; V gene: TRBV5-1; CDR3 protein: CASSFTQGHFYEQYF; CDR3 DNA: TGCGCCAGCAGCTTCACGCAGGGCCACTTCTACGAGCAGTACTTC
clone size: -; CDR3 length: 16; J gene: TRBJ2-2; D gene: -; V gene: TRBV18; CDR3 protein: CASSPYAPRSAGELFF; CDR3 DNA: TGTGCCAGCTCACCCTATGCTCCCCGGAGCGCCGGGGAGCTGTTTTTT
clone size: -; CDR3 length: 17; J gene: TRBJ2-7; D gene: -; V gene: TRBV7-9; CDR3 protein: CASRRDSGPAEAYEQYF; CDR3 DNA: TGTGCCAGCAGGCGAGACAGTGGGCCCGCAGAGGCTTACGAGCAGTACTTC
clone size: -; CDR3 length: 19; J gene: TRBJ2-5; D gene: TRBD2; V gene: TRBV5-1; CDR3 protein: CASSLAGTSGRGIQETQYF; CDR3 DNA: TGCGCCAGCAGCTTGGCCGGGACTAGCGGGAGGGGGATCCAAGAGACCCAGTACTTC
clone size: -; CDR3 length: 17; J gene: TRBJ2-1; D gene: TRBD1; V gene: TRBV5-1; CDR3 protein: CASSLPLTGGPYNEQFF; CDR3 DNA: TGCGCCAGCAGCTTGCCTCTGACAGGGGGGCCCTACAATGAGCAGTTCTTC
clone size: -; CDR3 length: 17; J gene: TRBJ1-4; D gene: TRBD1; V gene: TRBV28; CDR3 protein: CASSPSGTGGVNEKLFF; CDR3 DNA: TGTGCCAGCAGTCCCTCCGGGACAGGGGGCGTGAATGAAAAACTGTTTTTT
clone size: -; CDR3 length: 14; J gene: TRBJ1-5; D gene: TRBD1; V gene: TRBV9; CDR3 protein: CASSVRGRNQPQHF; CDR3 DNA: TGTGCCAGCAGCGTCAGGGGGCGGAATCAGCCCCAGCATTTT
clone size: -; CDR3 length: 14; J gene: TRBJ2-1; D gene: -; V gene: TRBV6-5; CDR3 protein: CASSGFLTYNEQFF; CDR3 DNA: TGTGCCTCCAGCGGATTTTTAACTTACAATGAGCAGTTCTTC
clone size: once; CDR3 length: 13; J gene: TRBJ2-7; D gene: -; V gene: TRBV28; CDR3 protein: CASSGPNAYEQYF; CDR3 DNA: TGTGCCAGCAGTGGCCCCAACGCCTACGAGCAGTACTTC
clone size: -; CDR3 length: 13; J gene: TRBJ1-4; D gene: -; V gene: TRBV2; CDR3 protein: CASRPGLREKLFF; CDR3 DNA: TGTGCCAGCAGACCAGGGTTAAGGGAAAAACTGTTTTTT
clone size: -; CDR3 length: 14; J gene: TRBJ2-7; D gene: TRBD1; V gene: TRBV29-1; CDR3 protein: CSVESSGQGFEQYF; CDR3 DNA: TGCAGCGTTGAATCTTCGGGACAGGGTTTCGAGCAGTACTTC
clone size: -; CDR3 length: 18; J gene: TRBJ1-5; D gene: TRBD1; V gene: TRBV6-1; CDR3 protein: CASSEVSYRGRSNQPQHF; CDR3 DNA: TGTGCCAGCAGTGAGGTCTCCTACAGGGGACGGAGCAATCAGCCCCAGCATTTT
clone size: -; CDR3 length: 15; J gene: TRBJ1-2; D gene: -; V gene: TRBV11-1; CDR3 protein: CASSLSRGADYGYTF; CDR3 DNA: TGTGCCAGCAGCTTATCGCGGGGCGCGGACTATGGCTACACCTTC
clone size: -; CDR3 length: 11; J gene: TRBJ2-1; D gene: TRBD1; V gene: TRBV7-9; CDR3 protein: CASSPTGDPFF; CDR3 DNA: TGTGCCAGCAGCCCCACAGGGGATCCGTTCTTC
clone size: -; CDR3 length: 12; J gene: TRBJ2-7; D gene: -; V gene: TRBV29-1; CDR3 protein: CSVPGLTYEQYF; CDR3 DNA: TGCAGCGTTCCTGGACTTACCTACGAGCAGTACTTC
clone size: few; CDR3 length: 13; J gene: TRBJ1-1; D gene: -; V gene: TRBV7-3; CDR3 protein: CASSSGQNTEAFF; CDR3 DNA: TGTGCCAGCAGTTCCGGACAGAACACTGAAGCTTTCTTT
clone size: -; CDR3 length: 12; J gene: TRBJ1-1; D gene: -; V gene: TRBV6-5; CDR3 protein: CASRGTNTEAFF; CDR3 DNA: TGTGCCAGTAGGGGTACGAACACTGAAGCTTTCTTT
clone size: -; CDR3 length: 14; J gene: TRBJ1-2; D gene: -; V gene: TRBV30; CDR3 protein: CAWGAPGQRYGYTF; CDR3 DNA: TGTGCCTGGGGAGCCCCCGGACAGCGCTATGGCTACACCTTC
clone size: -; CDR3 length: 16; J gene: TRBJ1-3; D gene: TRBD1; V gene: TRBV5-6; CDR3 protein: CASSGPGQASGNTIYF; CDR3 DNA: TGTGCCAGCAGCGGTCCGGGACAGGCCTCTGGAAACACCATATATTTT
clone size: -; CDR3 length: 16; J gene: TRBJ2-5; D gene: TRBD2; V gene: TRBV29-1; CDR3 protein: CSVEGSAGGLRETQYF; CDR3 DNA: TGCAGCGTTGAAGGCTCTGCGGGAGGGCTGCGGGAGACCCAGTACTTC
clone size: -; CDR3 length: 13; J gene: TRBJ2-5; D gene: TRBD1; V gene: TRBV11-2; CDR3 protein: CASRHRGTETQYF; CDR3 DNA: TGTGCCAGCAGGCACAGGGGGACGGAGACCCAGTACTTC
clone size: -; CDR3 length: 14; J gene: TRBJ2-1; D gene: TRBD2; V gene: TRBV5-1; CDR3 protein: CASSRIAGYNEQFF; CDR3 DNA: TGCGCCAGCAGCCGAATAGCGGGGTACAATGAGCAGTTCTTC
clone size: -; CDR3 length: 15; J gene: TRBJ2-7; D gene: TRBD2; V gene: TRBV5-5; CDR3 protein: CASSKKGLAGGLEYF; CDR3 DNA: TGTGCCAGCAGTAAAAAAGGACTAGCGGGAGGCCTAGAATACTTC
clone size: -; CDR3 length: 17; J gene: TRBJ2-7; D gene: -; V gene: TRBV5-6; CDR3 protein: CASSSITGALNFYEQYF; CDR3 DNA: TGTGCCAGCAGCTCAATAACAGGTGCCCTAAACTTCTACGAGCAGTACTTC
clone size: -; CDR3 length: 14; J gene: TRBJ2-4; D gene: TRBD1; V gene: TRBV5-8; CDR3 protein: CASSGRQGRNIQYF; CDR3 DNA: TGTGCCAGCAGCGGCCGACAGGGGCGGAACATTCAGTACTTC
clone size: -; CDR3 length: 11; J gene: TRBJ2-5; D gene: -; V gene: TRBV18; CDR3 protein: CASSPGETQYF; CDR3 DNA: TGTGCCAGCTCACCCGGAGAGACCCAGTACTTC